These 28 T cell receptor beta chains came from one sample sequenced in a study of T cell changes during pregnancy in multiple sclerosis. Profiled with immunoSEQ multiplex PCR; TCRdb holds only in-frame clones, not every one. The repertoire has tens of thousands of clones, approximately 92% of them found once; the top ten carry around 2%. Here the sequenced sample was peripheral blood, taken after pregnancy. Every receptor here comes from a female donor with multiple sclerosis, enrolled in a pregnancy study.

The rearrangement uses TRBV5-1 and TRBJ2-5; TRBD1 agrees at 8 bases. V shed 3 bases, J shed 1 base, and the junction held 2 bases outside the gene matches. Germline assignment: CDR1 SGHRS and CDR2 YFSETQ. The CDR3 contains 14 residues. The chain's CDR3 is CASSSDRVQETQYF. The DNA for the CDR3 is TGCGCCAGCAGCTCGGACAGGGTCCAAGAGACCCAGTACTTC.

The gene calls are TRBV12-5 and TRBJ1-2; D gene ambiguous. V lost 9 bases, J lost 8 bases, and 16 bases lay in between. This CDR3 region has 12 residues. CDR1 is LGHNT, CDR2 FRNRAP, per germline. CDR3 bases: TGTGCTAGGGAAGACGGGAGGGAGGGCTACACCTTC. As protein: CAREDGREGYTF.

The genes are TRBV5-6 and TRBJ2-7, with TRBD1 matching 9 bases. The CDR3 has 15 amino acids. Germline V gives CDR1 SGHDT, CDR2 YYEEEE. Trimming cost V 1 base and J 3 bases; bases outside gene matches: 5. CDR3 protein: CASSLLGTGSYEQYF. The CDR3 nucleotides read TGTGCCAGCAGCTTGCTCGGGACAGGGAGCTACGAGCAGTACTTC.

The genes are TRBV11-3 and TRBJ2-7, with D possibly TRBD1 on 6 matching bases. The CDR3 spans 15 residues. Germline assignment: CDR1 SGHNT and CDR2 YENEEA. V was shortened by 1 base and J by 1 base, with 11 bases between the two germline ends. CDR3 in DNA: TGTGCCAGCAGCTTAGGGCAGGGGAAGTCCTACGAGCAGTACTTC. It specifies CASSLGQGKSYEQYF.

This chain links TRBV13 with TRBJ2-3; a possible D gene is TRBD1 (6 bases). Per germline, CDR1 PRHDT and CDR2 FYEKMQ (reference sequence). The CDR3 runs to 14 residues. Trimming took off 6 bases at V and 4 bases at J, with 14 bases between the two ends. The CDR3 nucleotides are TGTGCCAGCAGGCCGATTTCAGGGGCAGATACGCAGTATTTT. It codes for CASRPISGADTQYF.

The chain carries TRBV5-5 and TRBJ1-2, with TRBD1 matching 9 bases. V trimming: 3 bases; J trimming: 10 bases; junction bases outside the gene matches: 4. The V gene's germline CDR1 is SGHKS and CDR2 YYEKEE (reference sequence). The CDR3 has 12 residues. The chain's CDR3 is CASSSRDRAYTF. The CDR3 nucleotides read TGTGCCAGCAGCTCCCGGGACAGGGCCTACACCTTC.

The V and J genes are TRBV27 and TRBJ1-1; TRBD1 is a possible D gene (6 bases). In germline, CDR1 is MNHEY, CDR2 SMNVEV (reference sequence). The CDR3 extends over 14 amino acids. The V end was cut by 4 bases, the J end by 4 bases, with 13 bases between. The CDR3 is CASSSLTGFTEAFF. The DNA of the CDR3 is TGTGCCAGCAGTTCCTTAACAGGGTTCACTGAAGCTTTCTTT.

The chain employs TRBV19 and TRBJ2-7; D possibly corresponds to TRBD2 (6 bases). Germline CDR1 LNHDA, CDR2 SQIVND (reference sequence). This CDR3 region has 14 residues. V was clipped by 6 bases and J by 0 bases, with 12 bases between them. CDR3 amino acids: CASSTRRGSYEQYF. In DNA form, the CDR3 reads TGTGCCAGTAGCACACGGAGGGGCTCCTACGAGCAGTACTTC.

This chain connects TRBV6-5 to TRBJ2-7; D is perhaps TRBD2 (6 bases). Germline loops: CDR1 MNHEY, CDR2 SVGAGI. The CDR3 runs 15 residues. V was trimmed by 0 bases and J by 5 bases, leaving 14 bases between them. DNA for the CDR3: TGTGCCAGCAGTTACTCGGGGGAGGAGAGGGACGAGCAGTACTTC. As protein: CASSYSGEERDEQYF.

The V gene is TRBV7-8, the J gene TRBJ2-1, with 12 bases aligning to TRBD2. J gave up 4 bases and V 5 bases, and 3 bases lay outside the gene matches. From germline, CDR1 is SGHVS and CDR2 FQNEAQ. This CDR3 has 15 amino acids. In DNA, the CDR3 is TGTGCCAGCAGCGCTAGCGGGGGGGGTTACAATGAGCAGTTCTTC. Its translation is CASSASGGGYNEQFF.

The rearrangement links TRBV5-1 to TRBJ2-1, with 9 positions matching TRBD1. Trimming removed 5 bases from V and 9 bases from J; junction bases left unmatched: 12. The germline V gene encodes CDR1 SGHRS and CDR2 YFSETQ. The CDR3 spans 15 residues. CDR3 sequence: CASRAMTGGISEQFF. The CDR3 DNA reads TGCGCCAGCAGGGCCATGACAGGGGGAATCAGTGAGCAGTTCTTC.

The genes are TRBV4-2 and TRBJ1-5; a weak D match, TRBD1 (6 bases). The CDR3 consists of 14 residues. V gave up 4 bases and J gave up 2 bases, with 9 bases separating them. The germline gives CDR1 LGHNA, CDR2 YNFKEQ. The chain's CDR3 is CASSPRQGNQPQHF. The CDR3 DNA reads TGTGCCAGCAGCCCTCGACAGGGCAATCAGCCCCAGCATTTT.

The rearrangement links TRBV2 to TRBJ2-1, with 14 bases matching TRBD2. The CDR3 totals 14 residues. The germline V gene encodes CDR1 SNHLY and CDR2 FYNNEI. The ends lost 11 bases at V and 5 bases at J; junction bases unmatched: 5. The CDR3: CAGAGLAGDNEQFF. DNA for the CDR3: TGTGCCGGCGCGGGACTAGCGGGGGACAATGAGCAGTTCTTC.

The CDR3 DNA is TGTGCCAGCAGCGGCCTAGCTGCGAATGAGCAGTTCTTC. This encodes CASSGLAANEQFF. The V gene is TRBV9, the J gene TRBJ2-1, with a weak D call TRBD2 (5 bases). Per germline, CDR1 SGDLS and CDR2 YYNGEE. This CDR3 spans 13 amino acids. Trimming took 3 bases from V and 7 from J, leaving 11 bases between them. Using reference TRBV9 and TRBJ2-1 for the parts outside the CDR3, the full variable domain is DSGVTQTPKHLITATGQRVTLRCSPRSGDLSVYWYQQSLDQGLQFLIQYYNGEERAKGNILERFSAQQFPDLHSELNLSSLELGDSALYFCASSGLAANEQFFGPGTRLTVL.

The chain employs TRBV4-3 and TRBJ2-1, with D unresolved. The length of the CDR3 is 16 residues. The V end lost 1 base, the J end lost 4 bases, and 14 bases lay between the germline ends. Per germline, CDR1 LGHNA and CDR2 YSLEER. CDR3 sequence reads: CASSQGKASRYNEQFF. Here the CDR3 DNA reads TGCGCCAGCAGCCAAGGGAAAGCCTCGAGGTACAATGAGCAGTTCTTC.

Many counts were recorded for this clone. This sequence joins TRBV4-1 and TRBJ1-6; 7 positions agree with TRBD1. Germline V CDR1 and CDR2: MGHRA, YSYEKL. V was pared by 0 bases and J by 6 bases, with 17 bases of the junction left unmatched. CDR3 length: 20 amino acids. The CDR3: CASSQDRLTGTHRRNSPLHF. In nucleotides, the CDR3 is TGCGCCAGCAGCCAAGATCGTTTGACAGGGACACACCGACGTAATTCACCCCTCCACTTT.

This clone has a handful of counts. In nucleotides, the CDR3 is TGCGCCAGCAGCTGGACAGGGGACCGGGCGTATGGCTACACCTTC. The encoded protein is CASSWTGDRAYGYTF. The chain carries TRBV5-1 and TRBJ1-2, with 9 bases identical to TRBD1. Germline CDR1 is SGHRS and CDR2 is YFSETQ. The V and J ends lost 3 bases and 5 bases, in that order; junction bases with no gene match: 8. This CDR3 contains 15 residues.

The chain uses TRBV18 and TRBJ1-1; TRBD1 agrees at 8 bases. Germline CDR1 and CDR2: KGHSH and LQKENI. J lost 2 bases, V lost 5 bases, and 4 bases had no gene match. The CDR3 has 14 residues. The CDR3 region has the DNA TGTGCCAGCTCAGGACAGGGAAGTAACACTGAAGCTTTCTTT. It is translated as CASSGQGSNTEAFF.

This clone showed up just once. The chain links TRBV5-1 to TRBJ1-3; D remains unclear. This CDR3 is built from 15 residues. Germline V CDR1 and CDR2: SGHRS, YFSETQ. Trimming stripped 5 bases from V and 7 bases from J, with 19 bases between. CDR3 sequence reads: CASSPLSLPSNTIYF. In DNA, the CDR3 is TGCGCCAGCAGTCCCCTCTCTCTCCCGAGCAACACCATATATTTT.

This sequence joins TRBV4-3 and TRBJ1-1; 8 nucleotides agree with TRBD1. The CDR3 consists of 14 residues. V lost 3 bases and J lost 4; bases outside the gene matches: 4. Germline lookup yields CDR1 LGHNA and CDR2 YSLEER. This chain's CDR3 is CASSHPDRATEAFF. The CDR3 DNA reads TGCGCCAGCAGCCATCCGGACAGGGCCACTGAAGCTTTCTTT.

The CDR3 coding sequence is TGTGCCAGCAGCATACACTCAACTAGCGGGGGGCGATGGGATACGCAGTATTTT. The encoded protein is CASSIHSTSGGRWDTQYF. The V gene is TRBV9, the J gene TRBJ2-3; TRBD2 matches at 12 bases. This CDR3 region has 18 residues. The V gene end was trimmed by 4 bases and the J gene end by 6 bases; junction bases not matched to a gene: 15. CDR1 SGDLS and CDR2 YYNGEE come from the germline V gene. Using reference TRBV9 and TRBJ2-3 for the parts outside the CDR3, the full variable domain is DSGVTQTPKHLITATGQRVTLRCSPRSGDLSVYWYQQSLDQGLQFLIQYYNGEERAKGNILERFSAQQFPDLHSELNLSSLELGDSALYFCASSIHSTSGGRWDTQYFGPGTRLTVL.

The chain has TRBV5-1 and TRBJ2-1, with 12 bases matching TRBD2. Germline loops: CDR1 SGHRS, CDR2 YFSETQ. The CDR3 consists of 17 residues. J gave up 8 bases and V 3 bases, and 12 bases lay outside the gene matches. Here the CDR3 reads CASSSGALAGGRDEQFF. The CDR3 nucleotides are TGCGCCAGCAGCTCCGGGGCCCTAGCGGGAGGGAGAGATGAGCAGTTCTTC.

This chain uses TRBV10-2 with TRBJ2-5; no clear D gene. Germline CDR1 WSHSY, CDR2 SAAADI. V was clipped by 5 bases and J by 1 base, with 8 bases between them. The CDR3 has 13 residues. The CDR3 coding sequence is TGCGCCAGCAGTAAGTTCTTCCAAGAGACCCAGTACTTC. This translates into CASSKFFQETQYF.

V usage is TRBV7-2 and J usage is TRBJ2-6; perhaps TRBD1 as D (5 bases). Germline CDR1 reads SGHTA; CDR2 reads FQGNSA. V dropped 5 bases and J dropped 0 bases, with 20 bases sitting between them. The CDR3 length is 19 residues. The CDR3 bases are TGTGCCAGCAGCCCCTCTCTCGTCCGACAGTACTCTGGGGCCAACGTCCTGACTTTC. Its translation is CASSPSLVRQYSGANVLTF.

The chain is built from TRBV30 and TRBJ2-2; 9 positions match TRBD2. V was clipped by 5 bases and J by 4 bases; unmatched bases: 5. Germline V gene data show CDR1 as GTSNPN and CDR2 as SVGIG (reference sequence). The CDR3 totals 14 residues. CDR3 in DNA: TGTGCCTGGTTTAGCGGGGGAGGCACCGGGGAGCTGTTTTTT. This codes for CAWFSGGGTGELFF.

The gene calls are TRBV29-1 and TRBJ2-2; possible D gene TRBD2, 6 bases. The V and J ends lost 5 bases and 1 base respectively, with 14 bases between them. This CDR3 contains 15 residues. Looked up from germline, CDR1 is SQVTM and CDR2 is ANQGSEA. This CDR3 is CSVSSGLLNTGELFF. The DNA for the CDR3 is TGCAGCGTTTCATCGGGACTCTTGAACACCGGGGAGCTGTTTTTT.

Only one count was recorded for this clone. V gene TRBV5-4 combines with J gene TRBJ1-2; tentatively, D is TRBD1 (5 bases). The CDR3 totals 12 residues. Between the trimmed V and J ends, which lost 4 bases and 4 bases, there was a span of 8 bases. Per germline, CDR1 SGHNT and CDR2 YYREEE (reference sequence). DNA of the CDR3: TGTGCCAGCAGCAGGGGTACCTATGGCTACACCTTC. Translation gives CASSRGTYGYTF.

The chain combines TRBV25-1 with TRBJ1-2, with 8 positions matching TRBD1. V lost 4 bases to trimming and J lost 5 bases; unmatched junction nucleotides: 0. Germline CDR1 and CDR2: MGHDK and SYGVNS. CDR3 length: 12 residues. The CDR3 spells CASSGDRYGYTF. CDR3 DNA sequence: TGTGCCAGCAGTGGGGACAGGTATGGCTACACCTTC.